This T cell receptor beta chain was sequenced in a study of cytomegalovirus exposure and HLA in healthy donors. Points from the study as a whole: Most likely, a cluster of highly shared sequence variants arose as a sequencing artifact. It was only CMV serostatus that was available as immune exposure information. Follow-up analysis later connected one missense variant in DCLRE1C with trimming of TCR beta V- and J-genes.

Turning to this clone: Its antigen is as yet unknown.

PCR involved 60 Vbeta and 13 Jbeta primers. Clones were read by immunoSEQ multiplex PCR, and TCRdb kept only the in-frame ones, dropping some. This table has 170,000 or so clones, roughly four fifths appearing once. This CDR3 spans 15 amino acids. The germline gives CDR1 SEHNR, CDR2 FQNEAQ (reference sequence). With V trimmed by 5 bases and J by 2 bases, 7 bases remained unmatched. The sample comprised PBMCs. The sequence was collected from a girl aged 5-17 years in good health and CMV-seropositive. This rearrangement joins TRBV7-9 to TRBJ2-7; 9 bases fit TRBD1. CDR3 sequence: CASSPLQGAPYEQYF. CDR3 in DNA: TGTGCCAGCAGCCCCCTACAGGGGGCGCCCTACGAGCAGTACTTC.